One T cell receptor beta chain is described in this entry. The antigen is not known. The data were taken from a study of cytomegalovirus exposure and HLA in healthy donors. Study-wide points: The investigators catalogued 150 to 200 TCR beta chains as cytomegalovirus-associated. First-cohort TCR clusters tended to co-occur in the 90 to 150 validation repertoires, a later analysis found. Rarity marked most TCR sequences, yet some public TCRs occurred in many donors.

Only in-frame clones appear in the TCRdb table, and some are missing; sequencing was by immunoSEQ multiplex PCR. Of about 160,000 clones in the sample, 86% were seen once. Sequenced: PBMCs. This TCR was recovered from a woman younger than 45 in good health and CMV-seronegative.

CDR3 loop: CASSYGQAHTGELFF. DNA of the CDR3: TGTGCCAGCAGCTACGGACAGGCGCACACCGGGGAGCTGTTTTTT. The V call is TRBV7-9, the J call TRBJ2-2; 7 nucleotides agree with TRBD1. This CDR3 is 15 amino acids long. Losses at the gene ends were 4 bases for V and 3 bases for J; bases not matched to a gene: 5. Per the germline V gene, CDR1 is SEHNR and CDR2 is FQNEAQ (reference sequence).